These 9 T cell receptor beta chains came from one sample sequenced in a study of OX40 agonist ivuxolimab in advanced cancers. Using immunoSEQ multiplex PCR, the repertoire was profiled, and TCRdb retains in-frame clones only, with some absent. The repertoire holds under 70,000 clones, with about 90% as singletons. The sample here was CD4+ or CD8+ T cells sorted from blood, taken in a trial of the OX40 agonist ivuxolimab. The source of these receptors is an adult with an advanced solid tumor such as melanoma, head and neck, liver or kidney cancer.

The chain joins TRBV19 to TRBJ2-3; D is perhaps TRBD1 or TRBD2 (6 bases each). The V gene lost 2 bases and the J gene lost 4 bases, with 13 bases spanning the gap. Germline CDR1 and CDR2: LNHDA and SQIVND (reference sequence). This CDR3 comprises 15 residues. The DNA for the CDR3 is TGTGCCAGTAGTATAACGGGGGCCTTGGCAGATACGCAGTATTTT. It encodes CASSITGALADTQYF.

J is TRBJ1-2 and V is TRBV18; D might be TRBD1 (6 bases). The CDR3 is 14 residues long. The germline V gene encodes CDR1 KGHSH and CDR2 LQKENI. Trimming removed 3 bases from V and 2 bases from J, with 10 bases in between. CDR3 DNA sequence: TGTGCCAGCTCACCGGGGGGGCTGAACTATGGCTACACCTTC. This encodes CASSPGGLNYGYTF.

The CDR3 loop is CASSESRGAGHEKLFF. The CDR3 bases are TGTGCCAGCAGTGAATCCCGTGGGGCGGGCCATGAAAAACTGTTTTTT. This chain connects TRBV25-1 to TRBJ1-4; D is perhaps TRBD1 (5 bases). V lost 1 base, J lost 6 bases, and 15 bases lay in between. The V gene's germline CDR1 is MGHDK and CDR2 SYGVNS. The CDR3 has 16 amino acids.

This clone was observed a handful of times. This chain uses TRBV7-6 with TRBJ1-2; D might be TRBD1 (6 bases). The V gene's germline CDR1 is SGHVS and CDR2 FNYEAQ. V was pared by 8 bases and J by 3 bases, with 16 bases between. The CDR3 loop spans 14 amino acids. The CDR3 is CASGGGRGDYGYTF. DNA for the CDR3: TGTGCCAGCGGAGGGGGGAGGGGAGACTATGGCTACACCTTC.

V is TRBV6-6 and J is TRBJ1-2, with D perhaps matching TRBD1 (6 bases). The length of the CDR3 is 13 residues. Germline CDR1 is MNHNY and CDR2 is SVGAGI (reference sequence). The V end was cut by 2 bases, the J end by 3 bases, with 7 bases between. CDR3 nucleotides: TGTGCCAGCAGTTACCCAGGGGACTATGGCTACACCTTC. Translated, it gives CASSYPGDYGYTF.

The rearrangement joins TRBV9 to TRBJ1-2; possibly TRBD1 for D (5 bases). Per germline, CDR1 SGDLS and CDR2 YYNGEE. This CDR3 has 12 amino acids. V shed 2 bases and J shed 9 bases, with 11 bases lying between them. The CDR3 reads CASSVLGRSYTF. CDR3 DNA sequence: TGTGCCAGCAGCGTCCTGGGACGGAGCTACACCTTC.

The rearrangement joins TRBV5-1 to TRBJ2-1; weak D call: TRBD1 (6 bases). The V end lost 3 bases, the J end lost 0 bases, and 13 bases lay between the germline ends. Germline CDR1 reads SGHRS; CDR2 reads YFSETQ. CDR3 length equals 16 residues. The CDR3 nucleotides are TGCGCCAGCAGCTCTACAGGGTCCCTCTCCTACAATGAGCAGTTCTTC. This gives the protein CASSSTGSLSYNEQFF.

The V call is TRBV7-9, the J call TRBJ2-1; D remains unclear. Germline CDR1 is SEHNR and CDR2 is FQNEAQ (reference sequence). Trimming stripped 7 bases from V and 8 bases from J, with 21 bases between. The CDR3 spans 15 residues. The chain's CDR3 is CASTFDFTVNDEQFF. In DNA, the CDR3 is TGTGCCAGCACCTTTGACTTCACCGTTAACGATGAGCAGTTCTTC.

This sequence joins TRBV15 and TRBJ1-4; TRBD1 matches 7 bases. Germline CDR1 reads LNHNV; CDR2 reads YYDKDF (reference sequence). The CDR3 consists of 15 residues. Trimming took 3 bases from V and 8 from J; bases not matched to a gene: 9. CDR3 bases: TGTGCCACCAGCAGGAGAAGACAGGGATTAGAAAAACTGTTTTTT. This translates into CATSRRRQGLEKLFF.